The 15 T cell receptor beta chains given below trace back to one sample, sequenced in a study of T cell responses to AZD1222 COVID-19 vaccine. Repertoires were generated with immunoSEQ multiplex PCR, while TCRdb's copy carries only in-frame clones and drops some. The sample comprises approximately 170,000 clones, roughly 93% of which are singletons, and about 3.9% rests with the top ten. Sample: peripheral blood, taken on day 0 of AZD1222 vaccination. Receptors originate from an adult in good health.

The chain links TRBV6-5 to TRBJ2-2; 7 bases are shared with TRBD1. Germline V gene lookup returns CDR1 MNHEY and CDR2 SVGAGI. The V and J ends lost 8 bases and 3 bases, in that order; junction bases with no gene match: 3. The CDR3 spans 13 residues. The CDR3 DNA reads TGTGCCAGCCGGACAGGACACACCGGGGAGCTGTTTTTT. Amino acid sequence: CASRTGHTGELFF.

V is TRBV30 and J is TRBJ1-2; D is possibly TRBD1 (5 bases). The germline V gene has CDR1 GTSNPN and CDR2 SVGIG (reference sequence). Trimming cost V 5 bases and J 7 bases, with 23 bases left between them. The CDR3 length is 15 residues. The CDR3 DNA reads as TGTGCCTGGGCCGCCTCTCCGGGGTTCGGGGGTGGCTACACCTTC. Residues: CAWAASPGFGGGYTF.

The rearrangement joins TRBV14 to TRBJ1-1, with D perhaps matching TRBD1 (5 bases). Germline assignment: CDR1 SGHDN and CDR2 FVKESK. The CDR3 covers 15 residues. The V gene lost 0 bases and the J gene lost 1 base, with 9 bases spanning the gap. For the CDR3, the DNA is TGTGCCAGCAGCCAAGAACAGGACCCGAACACTGAAGCTTTCTTT. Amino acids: CASSQEQDPNTEAFF.

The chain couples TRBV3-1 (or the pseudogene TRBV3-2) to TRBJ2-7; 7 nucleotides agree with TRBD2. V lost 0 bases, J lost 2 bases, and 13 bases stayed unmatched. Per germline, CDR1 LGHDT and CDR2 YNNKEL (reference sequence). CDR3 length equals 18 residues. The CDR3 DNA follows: TGTGCCAGCAGCCAAGATAAGTTCGGGCTAGCGGAAACCTACGAGCAGTACTTC. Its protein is CASSQDKFGLAETYEQYF.

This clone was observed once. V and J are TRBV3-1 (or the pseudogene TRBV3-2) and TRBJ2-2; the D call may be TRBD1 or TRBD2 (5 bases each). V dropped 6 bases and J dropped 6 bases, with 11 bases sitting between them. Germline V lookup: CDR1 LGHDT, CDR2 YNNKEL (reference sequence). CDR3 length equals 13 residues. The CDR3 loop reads CASRDTRAGELFF. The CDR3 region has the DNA TGTGCCAGCAGGGACACGAGGGCCGGGGAGCTGTTTTTT.

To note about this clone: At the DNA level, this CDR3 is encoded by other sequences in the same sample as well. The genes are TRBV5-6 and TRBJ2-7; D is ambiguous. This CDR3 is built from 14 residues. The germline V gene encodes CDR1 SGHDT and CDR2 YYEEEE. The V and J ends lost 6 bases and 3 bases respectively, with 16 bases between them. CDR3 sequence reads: CASTLGGGFYEQYF. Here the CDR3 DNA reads TGTGCCAGCACCCTAGGTGGCGGATTCTACGAGCAGTACTTC.

CDR3 residues: CASSLTGGSGYTF. The CDR3 DNA reads TGCGCCAGCAGCCTGACAGGGGGTTCTGGCTACACCTTC. This sequence joins TRBV5-1 and TRBJ1-2, with TRBD1 identical over 9 bases. This CDR3 has 13 residues. Germline V gene data show CDR1 as SGHRS and CDR2 as YFSETQ. J gave up 7 bases and V 4 bases, and 5 bases lay outside the gene matches.

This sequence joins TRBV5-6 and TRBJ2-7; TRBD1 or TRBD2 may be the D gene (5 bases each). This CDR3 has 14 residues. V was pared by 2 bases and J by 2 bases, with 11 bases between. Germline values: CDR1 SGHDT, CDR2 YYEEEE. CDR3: CASSFRDPTYEQYF. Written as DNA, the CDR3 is TGTGCCAGCAGCTTTCGGGACCCAACCTACGAGCAGTACTTC.

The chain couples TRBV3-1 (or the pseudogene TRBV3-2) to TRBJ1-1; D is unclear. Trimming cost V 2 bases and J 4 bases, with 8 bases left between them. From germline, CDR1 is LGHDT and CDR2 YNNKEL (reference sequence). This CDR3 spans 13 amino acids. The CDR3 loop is CASSQQEGTEAFF. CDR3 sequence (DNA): TGTGCCAGCAGCCAACAGGAGGGCACTGAAGCTTTCTTT.

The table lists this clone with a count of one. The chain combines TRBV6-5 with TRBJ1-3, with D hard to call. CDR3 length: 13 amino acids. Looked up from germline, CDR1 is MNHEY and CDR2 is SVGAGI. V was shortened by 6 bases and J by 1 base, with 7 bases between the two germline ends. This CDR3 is CASRRRSGNTIYF. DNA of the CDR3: TGTGCCAGCAGGAGAAGATCTGGAAACACCATATATTTT.

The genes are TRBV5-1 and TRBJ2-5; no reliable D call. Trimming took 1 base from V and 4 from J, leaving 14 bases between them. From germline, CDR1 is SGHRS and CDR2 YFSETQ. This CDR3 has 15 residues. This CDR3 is CASSLLASEGETQYF. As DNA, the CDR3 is TGCGCCAGCAGCTTGTTAGCATCCGAAGGAGAGACCCAGTACTTC.

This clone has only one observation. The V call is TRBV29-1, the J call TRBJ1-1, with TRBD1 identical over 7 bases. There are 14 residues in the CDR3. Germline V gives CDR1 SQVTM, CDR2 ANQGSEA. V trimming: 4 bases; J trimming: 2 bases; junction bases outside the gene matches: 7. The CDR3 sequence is CSVVVRGPNTEAFF. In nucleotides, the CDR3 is TGCAGCGTTGTTGTTAGGGGGCCCAACACTGAAGCTTTCTTT.

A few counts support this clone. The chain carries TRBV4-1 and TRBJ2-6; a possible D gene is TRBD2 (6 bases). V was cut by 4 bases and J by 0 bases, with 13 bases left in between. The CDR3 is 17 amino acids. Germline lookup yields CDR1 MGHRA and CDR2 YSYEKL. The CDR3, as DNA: TGCGCCAGCAGCCGTAGCGGATTGGACTCTGGGGCCAACGTCCTGACTTTC. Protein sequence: CASSRSGLDSGANVLTF.

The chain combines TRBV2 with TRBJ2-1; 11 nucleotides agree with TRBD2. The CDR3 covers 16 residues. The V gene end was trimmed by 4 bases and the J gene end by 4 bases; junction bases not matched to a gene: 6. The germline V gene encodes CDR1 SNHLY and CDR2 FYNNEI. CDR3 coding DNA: TGTGCCAGCAGTGGCGGGACTAGCGGATTATACAATGAGCAGTTCTTC. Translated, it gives CASSGGTSGLYNEQFF.

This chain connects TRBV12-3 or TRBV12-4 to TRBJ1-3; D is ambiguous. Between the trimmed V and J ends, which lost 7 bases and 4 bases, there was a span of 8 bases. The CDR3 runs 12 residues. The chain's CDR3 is CASTLQGNTIYF. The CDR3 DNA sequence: TGTGCCAGCACCCTACAGGGAAACACCATATATTTT.